The sequence of this T cell receptor beta chain was determined in a study of cytomegalovirus exposure and HLA in healthy donors (dated by TCRdb to 2016 to 2017). A note on the overall study: An earlier analysis of a few hundred of the donors reported 276 Gb of sequence data and 95 million to 140 million unique TCR beta sequences obtained from approximately 180 million T cells. To study patterns of TCR occurrence, a later analysis re-analyzed previously published TCR beta repertoires from 550 to 800 donors and added high-resolution HLA genotyping. All discovery cohort repertoires had been generated on a single sequencing platform. HLA typing covered class I and class II loci at four-digit resolution. An early release covering roughly 640 HLA-typed donors comprised approximately 290 gigabases of sequencing data and around 86 million unique TCR sequences. To predict cytomegalovirus infection status, the study combined high-throughput TCR immunosequencing, statistical association of individual TCRs with disease status, and machine learning. An earlier analysis of approximately 630 of the donors applied high-throughput TCR beta sequencing to assess whether each TCR beta V gene segment acted as functional or pseudogenic. The T cell repertoires of some 700 subjects were profiled by immunosequencing and related to cytomegalovirus serostatus. The aim of the study was to test whether cataloging public T cell receptors could identify signatures of past pathogen exposure. About five DR-DQ haplotypes were handled as single units for association and clustering, since linkage in the cohort was strong. In a later genetic analysis, genome-wide SNP genotypes for about three fifths of the roughly 670 donors were used, and that subset was treated as a discovery cohort. Among 398 genotyped donors of the cohort, an average of approximately 200,000 unique TCR beta nucleotide sequences was sequenced per donor, of which about 19% were non-productive. Along with the approximately 700-subject first cohort, a separate validation cohort of around 110 different subjects was used. Among the roughly 390 genotyped donors, around 81% belonged to the genetic ancestry cluster associated with self-reported Caucasian donors. Typing coverage varied by locus: roughly 620-630 donors for A, B, C, DRB1 and DQB1; approximately 500 for DQA1; 600 to 610 for DPA1; approximately 470 for DPB1. In the later analysis, no new phenotypic data were used to find candidate immune exposures; instead, reliance was placed on TCR beta sequences and their occurrence across donors. Donor age, sex, ethnicity and CMV serostatus were collected together with the repertoire data. The study at large found these results: An earlier analysis of several hundred of the donors showed that most TCR beta V segments appeared in productive rearrangements either about 90% or about 30% of the time, which broadly matched IMGT annotations. A later analysis found that HLA-associated TCR beta chains were more clonally expanded and had lower generation probabilities than equally common non-associated chains. In a later analysis, around 15,000 TCR beta sequences were associated with specific HLA alleles at a false discovery rate of 0.05. In vitro tests confirmed that a few of the cytomegalovirus-associated TCR beta chains recognize cytomegalovirus antigens. In a later analysis, most CMV-associated TCR beta chains were found to appear HLA-restricted, with HLA associations seemingly driven largely by CMV exposure. Correlated functional status among segregating V segments might be attributable to linkage disequilibrium, but an unknown experimental factor could not be ruled out. Because some donors lacked HLA typing at each locus, the association tests relied only on the typed subset. The authors suggested that the approach could potentially be extended to other disease states and immunological phenotypes. The presence/absence analyses assumed that sequencing depth was roughly uniform across donors, and that assumption may not be true. A later genetic analysis associated a missense DCLRE1C variant with V-gene and J-gene trimming of TCR beta chains, and an independent cohort replicated the association. Across donors, most TCR sequences were observed very rarely, whereas some public TCRs were present in many individuals. A cluster of highly shared sequence variants was judged likely to represent a technical artifact of the sequencing pipeline. The earlier analysis of nearly 600 of the donors excluded approximately 17 rarely observed V segments, including chromosome 9 orphons, because counts were too low. When HLA alleles, especially DR and DQ, strongly co-occurred, attributing TCR associations to individual alleles was difficult. In this cohort, only TCR beta chains were sequenced, and detectable features were limited by the absence of alpha or paired-chain data. In a later analysis, the rate of TCR association differed among HLA loci, with DRB1 alleles having the most associated TCRs and HLA-C alleles having the fewest. According to a later analysis, parvovirus B19, influenza, CMV and Epstein-Barr virus appeared linked to several top co-occurrence clusters. The classifier was reported to diagnose cytomegalovirus status with high specificity and sensitivity in both the original and validation cohorts. In a later genetic analysis, fewer N-insertions in productive TCRs were reported among donors in an Asian-associated ancestry cluster than the approximately 710-donor mean. A further reported finding was that TCR beta sequences accurately predicted the HLA-A and HLA-B alleles for most subjects in the first cohort. Some IMGT-functional V segments, including TRBV6-2 and TRBV6-3, could not be distinguished by the 87-base-pair reads and were therefore excluded. A total of 164 TCR beta chains were listed by the study as associated with cytomegalovirus. For the cohort, immune exposure information was limited to CMV serostatus.

Library generation was performed with the immunoSEQ multiplex PCR assay. For the multiplex PCR, a mixture combining 60 forward primers for TCR Vbeta segments and 13 reverse primers for TCR Jbeta segments was used. A multiplex PCR assay on genomic DNA amplified the CDR3 region of rearranged TCR beta genes. The amplified TCR beta libraries were sequenced on the Illumina HiSeq System as 87-base-pair reads. Processing in the source paper ran as follows. A later analysis counted about 80 million unique TCR beta chains across the 650 to 800 repertoires, and 9.5 million to 11 million of these chains were shared by at least two donors. Raw reads were error-corrected and collapsed into unique sequences with a nearest-neighbor algorithm that merged closely related sequences to remove PCR and sequencing errors. CDR3 sequences were aligned to IMGT reference sequences to assign V, D and J gene segments. For a sequence to be retained, a match of at least six nucleotides was required to both a V gene segment and a J gene segment. Rearrangements were called productive when the CDR3 lacked stop codons and stayed in frame with V and J; all others were non-productive. Following IMGT convention, CDR3 was defined as the stretch from the second conserved V-encoded cysteine up to the conserved J-encoded phenylalanine. The earlier analysis of roughly 590 of the donors excluded any sequence lacking an unambiguous match to a single V gene segment. An earlier analysis of a few hundred of the donors classified V segments as functional when productive rearrangements were above 56.7% and as segregating when the standard deviation between donors was above 5%. A statistical classification framework was developed to diagnose cytomegalovirus status using the catalog of TCR beta chain sequences. V and J gene assignment, in a later analysis, came from comparing TCR nucleotide sequences with IMGT/GENE-DB human TR gene sequences. Using the TCRdist pipeline, a later analysis assigned CDR3 sequences along with most-parsimonious VDJ recombination scenarios. In a later analysis, every TCR beta chain was defined by the combination of its CDR3 amino acid sequence and its V-gene family, and reads without a unique V-gene family were dropped. As a way to deal with suspected cross-contamination and a sequencing artifact, a later analysis dropped hundreds of nucleotide sequences that were highly shared and had low generation probability. In a later analysis, a clonal expansion index was calculated for each public chain from normalized within-repertoire ranks of inferred template counts. Generation probabilities in a later analysis came from a VDJ recombination model fitted to out-of-frame rearrangements, and those results were checked against IGoR. In a later analysis, hypergeometric tests were used to score TCR-TCR, TCR-HLA and TCR-CMV co-occurrence, with a repertoire-size bias correction applied to TCR pairs. In a later analysis, false discovery rates were estimated by permuting HLA or CMV assignments 20 times. A later analysis grouped co-occurring TCRs with DBSCAN, adding TCRdist sequence similarity when clustering within HLA-allele-positive subsets. Repertoires with fewer than 30,000 or more than 120,000 public chains were left out of co-occurrence clustering, as were about five repertoires with anomalous nucleotide sharing. The table was pulled from immuneACCESS by TCRdb, which kept in-frame rearrangements only. Such tables lose some clones; where checked, under half of the loss comes from unresolved V genes, and the rest has no known cause. That table gives V, J and clone size, and the DNA gave D and trimming. The sample table records fewer than 70,000 clones; roughly 70% of these occur just once. The top ten clones comprise 14% of the sample.

Trimming at the junction amounts to 4 bases on V and 5 bases on J, and the germline ends lie 11 bases apart. CDR1 and CDR2 were assigned from the germline V gene (reference sequence) as LNHDA and SQIVND. The CDR3 holds 13 amino acids from the cysteine to the phenylalanine. Only the CDR3 part of the read is kept: 39 bases, read in frame from the first base. For this clone: No cognate antigen has been identified for it. Base qualities were left out, and no much larger clone turns up one base away.

The cohort comprised under 700 healthy bone marrow donors. At the time of sampling, all cohort members were nominally healthy, though unrecorded immune exposures were likely present. The donor tested CMV seropositive and was one of the 289 seropositive cohort members. A peripheral blood sample was collected from each donor, and TCR beta sequencing was performed on peripheral blood mononuclear cells. The Qiagen DNeasy Blood Extraction Kit was used to extract genomic DNA from the blood cell samples. Sequencing was done on a sample of PBMCs. The chain was built from TRBV19 and TRBJ1-1; there is no confident call for the D gene. The sequence came from a male donor in good health and CMV-seropositive. The base sequence is TGTGCCAGTAGTAAGAGCCCCGGGACTGAAGCTTTCTTT. Its protein reads: CASSKSPGTEAFF.